This T cell receptor beta chain was recovered during a study of shared clonotypes between healthy human individuals. Running of the assay took place at deep level. In the study's own analysis: Quality scores were absent from the junction-only immunoSEQ sequences, so filtering differed. Method: immunoSEQ multiplex PCR; TCRdb's copy keeps in-frame clones and lacks some. Clone size and V and J calls were adopted from that table, with D and trimming inferred from the DNA. The sample holds some 580,000 clones, about 98% seen once. Study results and caveats: Naive subsets generally had larger estimated richness than memory subsets. Unshared clonotypes carried lower generation probabilities than those common to all four donors.

A note on this clone: Its antigen is not known.

The germline gives CDR1 SEHNR, CDR2 FQNEAQ (reference sequence). This CDR3 comprises 15 residues. The V segment lost 3 bases and the J segment 4 bases; nucleotides outside the gene matches: 7. Naive CD8 cells comprised CD45RO-negative, CCR7-positively selected cells, excluding terminally differentiated effector memory CD45RA+ cells. The TCR comes from a man between 25 and 39 years old in good health. Material for sequencing was naive CD8+ T cells sorted from blood. The V and J genes are TRBV7-9 and TRBJ2-7; the match to TRBD2 covers 9 bases. CDR3 DNA: TGTGCCAGCAGCTTTCGGCGGGAGGGCCGGTACGAGCAGTACTTC. Protein product: CASSFRREGRYEQYF.